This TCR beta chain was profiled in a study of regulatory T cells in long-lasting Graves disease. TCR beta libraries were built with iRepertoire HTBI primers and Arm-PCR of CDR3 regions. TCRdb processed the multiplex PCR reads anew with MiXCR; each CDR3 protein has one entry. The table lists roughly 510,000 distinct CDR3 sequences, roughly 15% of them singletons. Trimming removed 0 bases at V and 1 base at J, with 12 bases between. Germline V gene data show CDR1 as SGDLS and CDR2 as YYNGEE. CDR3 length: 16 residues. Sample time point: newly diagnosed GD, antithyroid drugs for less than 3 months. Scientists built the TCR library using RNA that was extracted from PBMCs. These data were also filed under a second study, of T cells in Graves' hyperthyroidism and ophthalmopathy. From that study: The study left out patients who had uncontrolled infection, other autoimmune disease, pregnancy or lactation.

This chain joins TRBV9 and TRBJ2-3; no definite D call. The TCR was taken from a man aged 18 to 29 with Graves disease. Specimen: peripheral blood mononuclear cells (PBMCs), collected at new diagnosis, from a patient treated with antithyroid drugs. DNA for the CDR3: TGTGCCAGCAGCGTAGTGTCGGGTCGAGGCACAGATACGCAGTATTTT. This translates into CASSVVSGRGTDTQYF.